The clone carrying this TCR beta chain occurred many times. What it recognizes is unknown. The sample originates from a study of T-cell memory formation after mild COVID-19. Whole-study context: There were largely donor-specific TCR clusters.

From the 5' RACE reads, TCRdb called clonotypes with MiXCR, one entry per CDR3 protein. This sample has about 110,000 distinct CDR3 sequences, with about an eighth found just once. The CDR3 consists of 15 residues. V dropped 5 bases and J dropped 0 bases, with 12 bases sitting between them. Overall study findings and caveats: Some clones that responded turned up in pre-infection memory, which suggests that cross-reactive memory joined in.

The chain employs TRBV12-3 or TRBV12-4 and TRBJ2-3; weak D call: TRBD2 (6 bases). The specimen was PBMCs or a T cell subset sorted from them (not recorded which). The sequence came from an adult woman who had mild COVID-19 (a few samples of this study predate the infection). Cell type and time point are not known. The CDR3 here is CASSLSGGSTDTQYF. DNA of the CDR3: TGTGCCAGCAGTCTTAGCGGAGGGAGCACAGATACGCAGTATTTT.